This TCR beta chain was observed in a study of identical twins. Study-level results: The study reached conclusions through statistical analysis that was cross-sectional, not following the same donors. Cord blood's abundant beta clonotypes had fewer insertions, unlike memory repertoires. Within beta out-of-frame sequences, the excess sharing observed between twins was weaker.

TCRdb recomputed calls from the 5' RACE reads with MiXCR, one row per CDR3 protein. This sample has hundreds of thousands of distinct CDR3 sequences; approximately 6% occur once, and the top ten carry around 1.9%. V lost 6 bases, J lost 3 bases, and 16 bases lay in between. The CDR3 length is 15 residues. Healthy Caucasians made up all donors. Ten or more counts support this clonotype. Its antigen is unidentified. Sample: naive T cells sorted from blood. This clonotype was obtained from a man aged 18 to 30 in good health. The rearrangement links TRBV12-3 or TRBV12-4 to TRBJ2-3; D is possibly TRBD1 (6 bases). DNA of the CDR3: TGTGCCAGCAGCTCCCATTCGCAGGGGACAGATACGCAGTATTTT. Encoded protein: CASSSHSQGTDTQYF.